A single sample is the source of the 26 T cell receptor beta chains below, sequenced in a study of blood T cell repertoires in COVID-19. Clones were read by immunoSEQ multiplex PCR, and TCRdb kept only the in-frame ones, dropping some. The table has about 110,000 clones, around 82% seen once. The sample consisted of peripheral blood. The receptor source for this set is a woman between 45 and 60 years old with acute or convalescent COVID-19.

The chain couples TRBV5-1 to TRBJ2-7; D is undetermined. In germline, CDR1 is SGHRS, CDR2 YFSETQ. The CDR3 covers 14 residues. Trimming took 0 bases from V and 9 from J, leaving 16 bases between them. CDR3 in amino acids: CASSLDSPSLRQYF. In DNA form, the CDR3 reads TGCGCCAGCAGCTTGGACAGCCCCAGTTTGAGGCAGTACTTC.

This chain joins TRBV3-1 (or the pseudogene TRBV3-2) and TRBJ2-4; TRBD2 is a possible D gene (6 bases). Deletions cut 1 base from V and 1 base from J, with 14 bases between. Germline CDR1 is LGHDT and CDR2 is YNNKEL (reference sequence). This CDR3 spans 17 amino acids. The DNA of the CDR3 is TGTGCCAGCAGCCAAGCGAAGACTAGGGAGGCCAAAAACATTCAGTACTTC. Amino acid sequence: CASSQAKTREAKNIQYF.

The J gene is TRBJ1-5, the V gene TRBV2; D might be TRBD1 (5 bases). V was cut by 5 bases and J by 5 bases, with 10 bases left in between. CDR3 length: 13 amino acids. Germline CDR1 SNHLY, CDR2 FYNNEI. The CDR3 DNA reads as TGTGCCAGCAGTTCAGACAGCTATCAGCCCCAGCATTTT. Translation: CASSSDSYQPQHF.

This chain uses TRBV5-1 with TRBJ2-5; 8 nucleotides line up with TRBD2. The V and J ends lost 5 bases and 4 bases, in that order; junction bases with no gene match: 10. CDR3 length equals 15 residues. Germline CDR1 SGHRS, CDR2 YFSETQ. The CDR3 is CASSDSAGGRETQYF. CDR3 nucleotide sequence: TGCGCCAGCAGTGATTCGGCGGGGGGTCGAGAGACCCAGTACTTC.

The J gene is TRBJ1-4, the V gene TRBV15; 7 nucleotides agree with TRBD1. This CDR3 has 15 residues. Per the germline V gene, CDR1 is LNHNV and CDR2 is YYDKDF (reference sequence). Germline trimming cut 3 bases from V and 5 bases from J; bases unmatched to any gene: 6. The CDR3 nucleotides are TGTGCCACCAGCAGCAGGACAGGTGGAAATGAAAAACTGTTTTTT. The encoded protein is CATSSRTGGNEKLFF.

The chain is built from TRBV5-1 and TRBJ1-2; 7 bases match TRBD1. J lost 8 bases, V lost 0 bases, and 13 bases had no gene match. CDR1 and CDR2 (germline): SGHRS, YFSETQ. The CDR3 consists of 16 residues. The CDR3 spells CASSLAATGQVAGYTF. CDR3 DNA sequence: TGCGCCAGCAGCTTGGCCGCGACAGGGCAGGTAGCGGGCTACACCTTC.

The V and J genes are TRBV5-1 and TRBJ1-6; TRBD1 is a possible D gene (6 bases). Per germline, CDR1 SGHRS and CDR2 YFSETQ. The V gene lost 1 base and the J gene lost 7 bases, with 15 bases spanning the gap. The CDR3 consists of 16 residues. CDR3 coding DNA: TGCGCCAGCAGCTTGCTCGGGGACATTCGGAATTCACCCCTCCACTTT. Amino acid sequence: CASSLLGDIRNSPLHF. Full variable domain (missing parts from reference TRBV5-1 and TRBJ1-6): KAGVTQTPRYLIKTRGQQVTLSCSPISGHRSVSWYQQTPGQGLQFLFEYFSETQRNKGNFPGRFSGRQFSNSRSEMNVSTLELGDSALYLCASSLLGDIRNSPLHFGNGTRLTVT.

This sequence joins TRBV9 and TRBJ1-3; TRBD1 matches 7 bases. Trimming at V came to 2 bases and at J to 2 bases, leaving 4 bases not matched to a gene. Germline V CDR1 and CDR2: SGDLS, YYNGEE. This CDR3 region has 15 residues. CDR3: CASSVDRAAGNTIYF. The DNA of the CDR3 is TGTGCCAGCAGCGTCGACAGGGCGGCTGGAAACACCATATATTTT.

The genes are TRBV6-5 and TRBJ2-1; 7 nucleotides line up with TRBD2. The length of the CDR3 is 13 residues. Germline V gene data show CDR1 as MNHEY and CDR2 as SVGAGI. J lost 12 bases, V lost 0 bases, and 5 bases had no gene match. CDR3 region: CASSYSGGLGQFF. The CDR3 region has the DNA TGTGCCAGCAGTTACTCGGGAGGGTTGGGGCAGTTCTTC.

J is TRBJ2-3 and V is TRBV5-1; D is undetermined. With 2 bases removed from V and 1 base from J, the gap between germline ends came to 11 bases. This CDR3 has 15 residues. Germline-derived CDR1 and CDR2 are SGHRS and YFSETQ. CDR3 amino acids: CASSLGNQGTDTQYF. CDR3 DNA sequence: TGCGCCAGCAGCTTAGGAAACCAGGGCACAGATACGCAGTATTTT.

The chain employs TRBV28 and TRBJ1-2; 9 bases line up with TRBD1. CDR3 length equals 16 residues. Germline V gives CDR1 MDHEN, CDR2 SYDVKM. V trimming: 5 bases; J trimming: 2 bases; junction bases outside the gene matches: 9. CDR3 in DNA: TGTGCCAGCAGTCAACAACCCGGGACAGGGAACTATGGCTACACCTTC. The encoded protein is CASSQQPGTGNYGYTF.

The chain is built from TRBV30 and TRBJ1-2; 7 bases are a match to TRBD1. V dropped 6 bases and J dropped 2; count of bases not matched to a gene: 12. CDR1 GTSNPN and CDR2 SVGIG come from the germline V gene (reference sequence). The CDR3 spans 15 residues. CDR3 DNA sequence: TGTGCCTGTCCAGGGGGTACCGGGATGAACTATGGCTACACCTTC. Protein product: CACPGGTGMNYGYTF.

This clone was seen once. The chain has TRBV18 and TRBJ2-7; D perhaps matches TRBD1 (5 bases). Germline V CDR1 and CDR2: KGHSH, LQKENI. The CDR3 loop spans 15 amino acids. V was cut by 3 bases and J by 1 base, with 13 bases left in between. CDR3 region: CASSPRLGHSYEQYF. The CDR3 DNA sequence: TGTGCCAGCTCACCCCGTCTTGGACATTCCTACGAGCAGTACTTC.

This clone has a handful of counts. The chain joins TRBV5-6 to TRBJ2-7; D possibly corresponds to TRBD1 (7 bases). The CDR3 has 16 amino acids. Per germline, CDR1 SGHDT and CDR2 YYEEEE. Trimming cost V 0 bases and J 2 bases, with 15 bases left between them. The CDR3 nucleotides are TGTGCCAGCAGCTTGGAGGGCAGGGGGAGGACCTACGAGCAGTACTTC. Encoded protein: CASSLEGRGRTYEQYF.

V gene TRBV19 combines with J gene TRBJ1-1; unclear D gene. The CDR3 totals 14 residues. Per germline, CDR1 LNHDA and CDR2 SQIVND (reference sequence). Trimming shortened V by 9 bases and J by 8 bases, and 22 bases separated the two germline ends. DNA for the CDR3: TGTGCCAGCCGACGGGCGGGCCCCACTGAGGAAGCTTTCTTT. Protein sequence: CASRRAGPTEEAFF.

The CDR3 reads CASSSSGTVAKNIQYF. DNA for the CDR3: TGTGCCAGCAGTTCATCCGGGACAGTAGCCAAAAACATTCAGTACTTC. V and J are TRBV28 and TRBJ2-4, with 7 bases fitting TRBD1. Trimming removed 4 bases from V and 0 bases from J; junction bases left unmatched: 6. CDR1 is MDHEN and CDR2 is SYDVKM in the germline V gene. The CDR3 is made up of 16 amino acids.

The rearrangement links TRBV6-5 to TRBJ2-7, with D maybe TRBD2 (6 bases). CDR1 is MNHEY, CDR2 SVGAGI, per germline. There are 12 residues in the CDR3. The V gene lost 7 bases and the J gene lost 0 bases, with 7 bases spanning the gap. CDR3 in DNA: TGTGCCAGCACCGGGAGCTCCTACGAGCAGTACTTC. Amino acid sequence: CASTGSSYEQYF.

V gene TRBV27 combines with J gene TRBJ1-5; no clear D gene. The CDR3 runs to 13 residues. CDR1 is MNHEY and CDR2 is SMNVEV in the germline V gene (reference sequence). V was trimmed by 7 bases and J by 5 bases, leaving 12 bases between them. The CDR3: CASMPVHHQPQHF. The CDR3 bases are TGTGCCAGCATGCCGGTCCACCATCAGCCCCAGCATTTT.

The genes are TRBV5-1 and TRBJ2-3; D might be TRBD1 (6 bases). The CDR3 consists of 17 residues. Germline V CDR1 and CDR2: SGHRS, YFSETQ. Trimming stripped 1 base from V and 0 bases from J, with 15 bases between. This CDR3 is CASSLHASGQSTDTQYF. CDR3 nucleotide sequence: TGCGCCAGCAGCTTGCATGCCTCAGGACAGAGCACAGATACGCAGTATTTT.

This clone was seen once. The V gene is TRBV27, the J gene TRBJ1-1, with D perhaps TRBD1 (6 bases). V gave up 8 bases and J gave up 1 base, with 14 bases separating them. The germline V gene has CDR1 MNHEY and CDR2 SMNVEV (reference sequence). The CDR3 covers 14 residues. CDR3 residues: CASGTRGPNTEAFF. Written as DNA, the CDR3 is TGTGCCAGCGGAACCAGGGGCCCGAACACTGAAGCTTTCTTT.

The chain uses TRBV2 and TRBJ1-6, with 9 bases that match TRBD1. CDR1 and CDR2 (germline): SNHLY, FYNNEI. This CDR3 has 15 residues. The V gene end was trimmed by 8 bases and the J gene end by 6 bases; junction bases not matched to a gene: 8. CDR3: CASGGQGQVNSPLHF. CDR3 bases: TGTGCCAGCGGGGGACAGGGCCAGGTTAATTCACCCCTCCACTTT. Full variable domain (rest looked up from reference TRBV2 and TRBJ1-6): EPEVTQTPSHQVTQMGQEVILRCVPISNHLYFYWYRQILGQKVEFLVSFYNNEISEKSEIFDDQFSVERPDGSNFTLKIRSTKLEDSAMYFCASGGQGQVNSPLHFGNGTRLTVT.

V and J are TRBV10-2 and TRBJ1-2; 8 bases are shared with TRBD1. Germline CDR1 is WSHSY and CDR2 is SAAADI. With 7 bases clipped from V and 4 bases from J, the junction kept 5 bases outside the gene matches. CDR3 length: 13 residues. The CDR3 protein is CASMTGTGYGYTF. The DNA of the CDR3 is TGCGCCAGCATGACCGGGACAGGCTATGGCTACACCTTC.

The CDR3, as DNA: TGTGCCAGCAACGAAGAATGGGGGGGCCCAGCTTTCTTT. It specifies CASNEEWGGPAFF. The chain uses TRBV6-5 and TRBJ1-1, with a tentative D call TRBD1 (6 bases). This CDR3 spans 13 amino acids. Germline V gives CDR1 MNHEY, CDR2 SVGAGI. V dropped 7 bases and J dropped 10 bases, with 19 bases sitting between them.

V is TRBV2 and J is TRBJ1-1; the match to TRBD1 covers 7 bases. The CDR3 extends over 14 amino acids. V lost 4 bases, J lost 4 bases, and 6 bases stayed unmatched. The germline V gene encodes CDR1 SNHLY and CDR2 FYNNEI. Written as DNA, the CDR3 is TGTGCCAGCAGTGTCGAGGGGGCGCGCACTGAAGCTTTCTTT. Amino acids: CASSVEGARTEAFF. Using reference TRBV2 and TRBJ1-1 for the parts outside the CDR3, the full variable domain is EPEVTQTPSHQVTQMGQEVILRCVPISNHLYFYWYRQILGQKVEFLVSFYNNEISEKSEIFDDQFSVERPDGSNFTLKIRSTKLEDSAMYFCASSVEGARTEAFFGQGTRLTVV.

In its sample, this clone was seen a few times. This rearrangement joins TRBV14 to TRBJ2-7; maybe TRBD1 (5 bases). The germline gives CDR1 SGHDN, CDR2 FVKESK. V lost 4 bases to trimming and J lost 5 bases, with 12 bases between them. The CDR3 length is 13 residues. CDR3 nucleotide sequence: TGTGCCAGCAGCCGACAGTTTGGACACGAGCAGTACTTC. This encodes CASSRQFGHEQYF.

Only a few counts were recorded for this clone. The chain combines TRBV6-6 with TRBJ1-2, with no clear D. There are 12 residues in the CDR3. Germline V gene lookup returns CDR1 MNHNY and CDR2 SVGAGI (reference sequence). Trimming took 8 bases from V and 8 from J, leaving 15 bases between them. In DNA form, the CDR3 reads TGTGCCAGCGTAAAACTTGACGGGGGCTACACCTTC. Protein: CASVKLDGGYTF.